This entry lists 26 T cell receptor beta chains sequenced from one sample in a study of beta chain features in type 1 diabetes. Expressed TCRB transcripts were sequenced, since all the RNA that had been isolated was reverse transcribed. Data came from immunoSEQ multiplex PCR; TCRdb stores just in-frame clones and leaves some out. The table lists 600,000 to 650,000 clones, roughly a sixth of them singletons, with about 0.097% in the top ten. Sequences were obtained from naive CD4+ T cells from blood. Receptors were obtained from a man between 18 and 29 years old in good health.

The V gene is TRBV27, the J gene TRBJ1-1, with D uncertain. The germline V gene encodes CDR1 MNHEY and CDR2 SMNVEV (reference sequence). The CDR3 is 13 amino acids. V shed 3 bases and J shed 6 bases, with 11 bases lying between them. CDR3 DNA sequence: TGTGCCAGCAGTTTCTACGGGTTTGCTGAAGCTTTCTTT. Its translation is CASSFYGFAEAFF.

The chain carries TRBV7-9 and TRBJ1-2; D ambiguous. V gave up 5 bases and J gave up 2 bases, with 18 bases separating them. CDR3 size: 16 residues. Germline V gene data show CDR1 as SEHNR and CDR2 as FQNEAQ (reference sequence). The CDR3 nucleotides read TGTGCCAGCAGCCCCGCGAGCCGGCCTTCGAACTATGGCTACACCTTC. Protein product: CASSPASRPSNYGYTF.

This clone was seen a handful of times. The V gene is TRBV4-1, the J gene TRBJ2-3; tentatively, D is TRBD1 (5 bases). CDR1 is MGHRA, CDR2 YSYEKL, per germline. The ends were cut back, 0 bases at V and 6 bases at J, with 28 bases in the middle. The CDR3 contains 20 residues. CDR3 in amino acids: CASSQERVQGSRANRDTQYF. The CDR3 coding sequence is TGCGCCAGCAGCCAAGAAAGGGTCCAGGGTAGCCGGGCGAACAGGGATACGCAGTATTTT.

The V gene is TRBV9, the J gene TRBJ1-2; 7 bases agree with TRBD1. CDR3 length equals 11 residues. The germline gives CDR1 SGDLS, CDR2 YYNGEE. The ends lost 4 bases at V and 8 bases at J; junction bases unmatched: 2. CDR3 sequence: CASSRQGGYTF. The CDR3, as DNA: TGTGCCAGCAGCCGACAGGGAGGCTACACCTTC.

This clone was seen once. The CDR3 is CASSLPSGGAGETQYF. The CDR3, as DNA: TGCGCCAGCAGCTTACCTAGCGGGGGGGCCGGAGAGACCCAGTACTTC. V and J are TRBV5-1 and TRBJ2-5; TRBD2 matches 12 bases. V trimming: 2 bases; J trimming: 4 bases; junction bases outside the gene matches: 6. The CDR3 sequence is 16 residues long. Germline V gives CDR1 SGHRS, CDR2 YFSETQ.

The chain combines TRBV19 with TRBJ1-5; D remains unclear. V lost 3 bases and J 10 bases, leaving 7 bases between the germline ends. The CDR3 runs 11 residues. Germline values: CDR1 LNHDA, CDR2 SQIVND (reference sequence). CDR3 amino acids: CASSISGPQHF. The CDR3 DNA sequence: TGTGCCAGTAGTATCTCTGGACCCCAGCATTTT.

The chain recombines TRBV2 with TRBJ2-5; a possible D gene is TRBD1 (5 bases). The CDR3 length is 15 residues. The germline V gene has CDR1 SNHLY and CDR2 FYNNEI. V was shortened by 4 bases and J by 4 bases, with 16 bases between the two germline ends. CDR3 nucleotides: TGTGCCAGCAGTGGTATGGGTTACAGGTTAGAGACCCAGTACTTC. This sequence encodes CASSGMGYRLETQYF.

This clone was detected only a few times. The chain uses TRBV7-2 and TRBJ2-3; 9 bases map to TRBD2. After removal of 5 bases from V and 3 bases from J, the junction contained 9 bases not matched to a gene. Germline V gene data show CDR1 as SGHTA and CDR2 as FQGNSA. The CDR3 contains 16 residues. CDR3 in amino acids: CASSPRRGGRTDTQYF. The DNA for the CDR3 is TGTGCCAGCAGCCCCAGGCGGGGGGGTAGAACAGATACGCAGTATTTT. Full variable domain (rest looked up from reference TRBV7-2 and TRBJ2-3): GAGVSQSPSNKVTEKGKDVELRCDPISGHTALYWYRQSLGQGLEFLIYFQGNSAPDKSGLPSDRFSAERTGGSVSTLTIQRTQQEDSAVYLCASSPRRGGRTDTQYFGPGTRLTVL.

The rearrangement uses TRBV5-4 and TRBJ1-6, with 12 nucleotides matching TRBD1. The CDR3 runs to 16 residues. Germline values: CDR1 SGHNT, CDR2 YYREEE (reference sequence). V lost 4 bases and J lost 6; bases outside the gene matches: 5. This chain's CDR3 is CASSLGQGASNSPLHF. The CDR3 DNA reads TGTGCCAGCAGCCTGGGACAGGGGGCGAGTAATTCACCCCTCCACTTT.

This clone came up a few times. The V gene is TRBV10-3, the J gene TRBJ1-1; possible D gene TRBD1, 6 bases. The germline gives CDR1 ENHRY, CDR2 SYGVKD. The CDR3 runs 15 residues. V gave up 3 bases and J gave up 11 bases, with 22 bases separating them. CDR3 amino acids: CAISETQGNSSPAFF. The CDR3 DNA sequence: TGTGCCATCAGTGAAACACAGGGTAATAGCTCCCCGGCTTTCTTT.

Only a few counts were recorded for this clone. The V and J genes are TRBV5-4 and TRBJ2-3; 7 bases match TRBD2. V was clipped by 4 bases and J by 4 bases; unmatched bases: 9. The germline gives CDR1 SGHNT, CDR2 YYREEE (reference sequence). CDR3 length equals 15 residues. CDR3 DNA: TGTGCCAGCAGCCGGGCTGCGGGAGTAGCAGATACGCAGTATTTT. Protein sequence: CASSRAAGVADTQYF.

This clone was picked up a small number of times. V is TRBV27 and J is TRBJ1-3, with a possible D match to TRBD1 (5 bases). Germline CDR1 and CDR2: MNHEY and SMNVEV (reference sequence). The CDR3 runs to 14 residues. V was trimmed by 5 bases and J by 0 bases, leaving 8 bases between them. CDR3 in DNA: TGTGCCAGCAGTCCGACAGTCTCTGGAAACACCATATATTTT. Its protein is CASSPTVSGNTIYF.

This clone was seen more than once but under ten times. V gene TRBV5-1 combines with J gene TRBJ1-1; D unresolved. The germline gives CDR1 SGHRS, CDR2 YFSETQ. The CDR3 loop spans 15 amino acids. Trimming took 4 bases from V and 0 from J, leaving 13 bases between them. The CDR3 protein is CASSPNAALNTEAFF. In DNA form, the CDR3 reads TGCGCCAGCAGCCCAAACGCCGCATTGAACACTGAAGCTTTCTTT.

A few counts support this clone. CDR3 residues: CASSQVLAGVGEQYF. In nucleotides, the CDR3 is TGCGCCAGCAGCCAAGTCCTAGCGGGGGTTGGCGAGCAGTACTTC. This chain connects TRBV4-1 to TRBJ2-7; 10 bases line up with TRBD2. With 1 base clipped from V and 6 bases from J, the junction kept 6 bases outside the gene matches. The CDR3 contains 15 residues. Germline V gene lookup returns CDR1 MGHRA and CDR2 YSYEKL.

This clone occurred a few times. This rearrangement joins TRBV11-3 to TRBJ2-2, with no clear D. The CDR3 sequence is 14 residues long. Trimming left V 4 bases short and J 6 bases short, with 12 bases between. Germline V lookup: CDR1 SGHNT, CDR2 YENEEA. The CDR3 sequence: CASSSQRVAGELFF. CDR3 sequence (DNA): TGTGCCAGCAGCTCCCAAAGGGTAGCCGGGGAGCTGTTTTTT.

The table lists this clone with a few counts. V gene TRBV6-5 combines with J gene TRBJ1-1; D gene unclear. Germline V gene sequence: CDR1 MNHEY, CDR2 SVGAGI. V dropped 2 bases and J dropped 1 base, with 8 bases sitting between them. The CDR3 has 14 residues. In DNA, the CDR3 is TGTGCCAGCAGTTACGTAGTTAAGAACACTGAAGCTTTCTTT. Protein product: CASSYVVKNTEAFF.

The genes are TRBV5-6 and TRBJ1-2; tentatively, D is TRBD1 (6 bases). With 0 bases removed from V and 8 bases from J, the gap between germline ends came to 14 bases. This CDR3 is 14 amino acids long. Germline assignment: CDR1 SGHDT and CDR2 YYEEEE. CDR3: CASSLDIRGAGYTF. DNA of the CDR3: TGTGCCAGCAGCTTGGATATAAGGGGGGCCGGCTACACCTTC.

This chain uses TRBV7-2 with TRBJ2-7; 10 nucleotides align to TRBD2. The germline V gene has CDR1 SGHTA and CDR2 FQGNSA. CDR3 length: 15 residues. Losses at the gene ends were 2 bases for V and 9 bases for J; bases not matched to a gene: 10. The CDR3 DNA sequence: TGTGCCAGCAGCTTAAGTCAGCGGGGGGGCCGGCGGCAGTACTTC. Protein: CASSLSQRGGRRQYF.

The table lists this clone with a few counts. This rearrangement joins TRBV18 to TRBJ1-1; the D is unclear. Germline V gene sequence: CDR1 KGHSH, CDR2 LQKENI. CDR3 length equals 14 residues. Trimming took 5 bases from V and 1 from J, leaving 11 bases between them. For the CDR3, the DNA is TGTGCCAGCTCAACGACTGATAAGAACACTGAAGCTTTCTTT. Amino acid sequence: CASSTTDKNTEAFF.

J is TRBJ2-7 and V is TRBV7-2; TRBD2 aligns across 9 bases. The V and J ends lost 1 base and 4 bases, in that order; junction bases with no gene match: 14. From germline, CDR1 is SGHTA and CDR2 FQGNSA. The CDR3 length is 18 residues. The CDR3 nucleotides read TGTGCCAGCAGCTTAGGAGGGCTTGCGGGAGGGGTGTTTTACGAGCAGTACTTC. Translation gives CASSLGGLAGGVFYEQYF.

Only a few counts were recorded for this clone. This chain uses TRBV28 with TRBJ1-5; D not resolved. Germline CDR1 is MDHEN and CDR2 is SYDVKM. The CDR3 loop spans 12 amino acids. Trimming removed 6 bases at V and 7 bases at J, with 10 bases between. CDR3 residues: CASSPLGQPQHF. In nucleotides, the CDR3 is TGTGCCAGCAGCCCCTTGGGGCAGCCCCAGCATTTT.

V gene TRBV6-1 combines with J gene TRBJ2-7; D may correspond to TRBD1 or TRBD2 (6 bases each). The length of the CDR3 is 13 residues. Germline values: CDR1 MNHNS, CDR2 SASEGT. Trimming took off 11 bases at V and 2 bases at J, with 16 bases between the two ends. CDR3 protein: CAGKGGPTYEQYF. The CDR3 nucleotides are TGTGCCGGCAAGGGGGGCCCGACCTACGAGCAGTACTTC.

The gene calls are TRBV7-2 and TRBJ1-6, with 8 bases lining up with TRBD1. The germline gives CDR1 SGHTA, CDR2 FQGNSA. J gave up 5 bases and V 4 bases, and 7 bases lay outside the gene matches. The CDR3 is 16 amino acids. The CDR3 here is CASSSSRTGHNSPLHF. The CDR3 DNA reads TGTGCCAGCAGCTCTAGCAGGACAGGGCATAATTCACCCCTCCACTTT. The whole variable domain, filled in from reference TRBV7-2 and TRBJ1-6, reads GAGVSQSPSNKVTEKGKDVELRCDPISGHTALYWYRQSLGQGLEFLIYFQGNSAPDKSGLPSDRFSAERTGGSVSTLTIQRTQQEDSAVYLCASSSSRTGHNSPLHFGNGTRLTVT.

This clone was detected only a few times. The J gene is TRBJ2-7, the V gene TRBV5-1, with TRBD1 matching 7 bases. J lost 7 bases, V lost 6 bases, and 4 bases had no gene match. CDR3 length: 11 amino acids. CDR1 and CDR2 from the germline V gene are SGHRS and YFSETQ. CDR3 amino acids: CASNRGWEQYF. The CDR3, as DNA: TGCGCCAGCAACAGGGGTTGGGAGCAGTACTTC.

This rearrangement joins TRBV28 to TRBJ2-7; unclear D gene. Trimming left V 5 bases short and J 4 bases short, with 12 bases between. CDR1 is MDHEN and CDR2 is SYDVKM in the germline V gene. CDR3 length: 13 residues. The CDR3: CASSTDPPYEQYF. The CDR3 DNA is TGTGCCAGCAGTACCGACCCACCGTACGAGCAGTACTTC.

The genes are TRBV28 and TRBJ2-5; 8 bases map to TRBD2. The germline CDR1 and CDR2 sequences are MDHEN and SYDVKM. J gave up 2 bases and V 5 bases, and 4 bases lay outside the gene matches. The CDR3 runs 14 residues. As DNA, the CDR3 is TGTGCCAGCAGTCGGGGGGGCAGACAAGAGACCCAGTACTTC. The encoded protein is CASSRGGRQETQYF.